The 26 T cell receptor beta chains in this list originate from one sample, sequenced in a study of blood T cell repertoires in COVID-19. Assay: immunoSEQ multiplex PCR; the TCRdb copy retains only in-frame clones and omits some. The table includes 150,000 to 160,000 clones, less than 95% detected once. Specimen: peripheral blood. Receptor source: a man between 50 and 59 years old with acute or convalescent COVID-19.

The rearrangement uses TRBV10-2 and TRBJ1-5; D is perhaps TRBD1 (5 bases). Germline CDR1 reads WSHSY; CDR2 reads SAAADI. The V and J ends lost 7 bases and 6 bases respectively, with 16 bases between them. The CDR3 is 14 amino acids. As DNA, the CDR3 is TGCGCCAGCACCTCCCGCAGGGAGGGTCAGCCCCAGCATTTT. Its translation is CASTSRREGQPQHF.

The chain recombines TRBV3-1 (or the pseudogene TRBV3-2) with TRBJ1-2, with TRBD1 matching over 7 bases. With V trimmed by 4 bases and J by 2 bases, 10 bases remained unmatched. CDR1 is LGHDT and CDR2 is YNNKEL in the germline V gene (reference sequence). This CDR3 contains 16 residues. Written as DNA, the CDR3 is TGTGCCAGCAGCCCGGGACAGCTAAGAGGGAACTATGGCTACACCTTC. Amino acids: CASSPGQLRGNYGYTF.

The chain recombines TRBV20-1 with TRBJ1-2; 8 positions agree with TRBD1. Germline CDR1 is DFQATT and CDR2 is SNEGSKA (reference sequence). The V gene end was trimmed by 3 bases and the J gene end by 4 bases; junction bases not matched to a gene: 7. The length of the CDR3 is 14 residues. The CDR3 here is CSASLQGVGYGYTF. The CDR3 nucleotides are TGCAGTGCTAGTTTACAGGGGGTGGGCTATGGCTACACCTTC.

This rearrangement joins TRBV25-1 to TRBJ1-5; no reliable D call. V lost 3 bases, J lost 6 bases, and 12 bases lay in between. The CDR3 is made up of 14 amino acids. The germline V gene has CDR1 MGHDK and CDR2 SYGVNS. The CDR3 protein is CASSEFGSAQPQHF. The CDR3 coding sequence is TGTGCCAGCAGTGAGTTCGGGAGTGCTCAGCCCCAGCATTTT.

The CDR3 protein is CASSHQAGGEVDTQYF. The DNA of the CDR3 is TGTGCCAGCAGCCACCAAGCGGGAGGGGAAGTGGATACGCAGTATTTT. The gene calls are TRBV11-2 and TRBJ2-3; 10 positions match TRBD2. The CDR3 sequence is 16 residues long. Germline V CDR1 and CDR2: SGHAT, FQNNGV. Germline trimming cut 5 bases from V and 6 bases from J; bases unmatched to any gene: 11.

This chain joins TRBV6-6 and TRBJ1-6, with D maybe TRBD1 (6 bases). Germline V gene sequence: CDR1 MNHNY, CDR2 SVGAGI (reference sequence). This CDR3 comprises 16 residues. The V and J ends lost 5 bases and 3 bases respectively, with 14 bases between them. CDR3 bases: TGTGCCAGCAGTCTCACCGGGACAAACTATAATTCACCCCTCCACTTT. Its protein is CASSLTGTNYNSPLHF.

The CDR3 region is CASSLFGLPTNEQFF. As DNA, the CDR3 is TGCGCCAGCAGCTTATTCGGACTCCCGACAAATGAGCAGTTCTTC. This chain links TRBV5-1 with TRBJ2-1; D might be TRBD2 (5 bases). Germline V gene lookup returns CDR1 SGHRS and CDR2 YFSETQ. The CDR3 totals 15 residues. V was cut by 2 bases and J by 7 bases, with 16 bases left in between.

The V and J genes are TRBV6-4 and TRBJ1-1, with D hard to call. The V end was cut by 6 bases, the J end by 6 bases, with 14 bases between. Germline loops: CDR1 MRHNA, CDR2 SNTAGT. The CDR3 is 13 residues long. The DNA for the CDR3 is TGTGCCAGCAGGGAGGTCAGCCCGCCTGAAGCTTTCTTT. It translates to CASREVSPPEAFF.

V and J are TRBV11-2 and TRBJ2-3; possible D gene TRBD2, 8 bases. Germline CDR1 SGHAT, CDR2 FQNNGV. V lost 1 base and J 1 base, leaving 15 bases between the germline ends. This CDR3 is built from 17 residues. The CDR3 DNA sequence: TGTGCCAGCAGCTTAGGCCCGGGAGGGGGCGGCACAGATACGCAGTATTTT. Its translation: CASSLGPGGGGTDTQYF.

This clone was seen a handful of times. This chain links TRBV29-1 with TRBJ2-1; D is ambiguous. V shed 4 bases and J shed 4 bases, with 8 bases lying between them. The CDR3 has 12 residues. The germline V gene encodes CDR1 SQVTM and CDR2 ANQGSEA. The CDR3 DNA reads as TGCAGCGTTGCGCCTAGTTACAATGAGCAGTTCTTC. Translating it yields CSVAPSYNEQFF.

The rearrangement links TRBV4-3 to TRBJ1-2; TRBD1 is a possible D gene (6 bases). Trimming took 0 bases from V and 3 from J, leaving 11 bases between them. The CDR3 runs to 15 residues. Germline CDR1 is LGHNA and CDR2 is YSLEER. The CDR3, as DNA: TGCGCCAGCAGCCAAGATTTGGCAGGGGACTATGGCTACACCTTC. Amino acids: CASSQDLAGDYGYTF.

This clone appeared once. The CDR3 bases are TGTGCCATCAGTTCCGGGACAGAGAATGGCTACACCTTC. Its protein is CAISSGTENGYTF. The rearrangement links TRBV10-3 to TRBJ1-2, with 7 bases that match TRBD1. The V and J ends lost 5 bases and 6 bases, in that order; junction bases with no gene match: 6. Germline V gene lookup returns CDR1 ENHRY and CDR2 SYGVKD. The CDR3 extends over 13 amino acids.

This chain links TRBV2 with TRBJ1-1; D call uncertain. The CDR3 runs 14 residues. Germline V gives CDR1 SNHLY, CDR2 FYNNEI. V lost 2 bases, J lost 0 bases, and 7 bases lay in between. The CDR3 is CASSEYPVNTEAFF. The CDR3 nucleotides read TGTGCCAGCAGTGAATATCCCGTGAACACTGAAGCTTTCTTT.

The gene calls are TRBV7-3 and TRBJ2-3, with 8 bases lining up with TRBD1. V dropped 1 base and J dropped 3; count of bases not matched to a gene: 6. In germline, CDR1 is SGHTA, CDR2 FQGTGA. The CDR3 extends over 16 amino acids. The CDR3 loop is CASSLKAGGVTDTQYF. The CDR3, as DNA: TGTGCCAGCAGCTTAAAAGCAGGGGGCGTGACAGATACGCAGTATTTT.

This chain joins TRBV7-2 and TRBJ1-1, with 8 bases fitting TRBD1. The trim removed 6 bases at V and 1 base at J, leaving 7 bases unmatched. The CDR3 contains 15 residues. CDR1 SGHTA and CDR2 FQGNSA come from the germline V gene. For the CDR3, the DNA is TGTGCCAGCAGTTCCCCCGGGACAGGGAACACTGAAGCTTTCTTT. Protein product: CASSSPGTGNTEAFF.

The chain combines TRBV2 with TRBJ2-3, with 7 bases lining up with TRBD1. Germline V gives CDR1 SNHLY, CDR2 FYNNEI. The CDR3 has 13 amino acids. V shed 6 bases and J 7 bases; nucleotides not matched to a gene: 7. The CDR3 loop reads CASRGTGEYTQYF. DNA for the CDR3: TGTGCCAGCAGGGGTACAGGGGAATATACGCAGTATTTT.

The rearrangement links TRBV28 to TRBJ1-1, with TRBD1 matching over 8 bases. The CDR3 sequence is 17 residues long. V shed 4 bases, J shed 4 bases, and the junction held 14 bases outside the gene matches. CDR1 and CDR2 (germline): MDHEN, SYDVKM. The CDR3 is CASSSLGQGLGSTEAFF. The CDR3 DNA follows: TGTGCCAGCAGTTCGCTCGGACAGGGCTTGGGGAGCACTGAAGCTTTCTTT.

The chain employs TRBV7-2 and TRBJ2-7, with TRBD2 matching 10 bases. The CDR3 contains 15 residues. Germline CDR1 reads SGHTA; CDR2 reads FQGNSA. After removal of 1 base from V and 7 bases from J, the junction contained 7 bases not matched to a gene. CDR3 in amino acids: CASSLGPSGSVEQYF. The CDR3 region has the DNA TGTGCCAGCAGCTTAGGTCCTAGCGGGAGTGTGGAGCAGTACTTC. Drawing the rest from reference TRBV7-2 and TRBJ2-7, the complete variable domain is GAGVSQSPSNKVTEKGKDVELRCDPISGHTALYWYRQSLGQGLEFLIYFQGNSAPDKSGLPSDRFSAERTGGSVSTLTIQRTQQEDSAVYLCASSLGPSGSVEQYFGPGTRLTVT.

The chain employs TRBV7-9 and TRBJ1-5; D remains ambiguous. The CDR3 has 14 amino acids. The V end was cut by 2 bases, the J end by 1 base, with 6 bases between. Germline CDR1 SEHNR, CDR2 FQNEAQ (reference sequence). CDR3 DNA: TGTGCCAGCAGCTTATCAGTCAGCAATCAGCCCCAGCATTTT. Its protein product is CASSLSVSNQPQHF.

Concerning this clone: The junction differs from germline at one of its ends, possibly a read error. The chain has TRBV27 and TRBJ1-2; TRBD1 is a possible D gene (6 bases). Per germline, CDR1 MNHEY and CDR2 SMNVEV (reference sequence). The length of the CDR3 is 14 residues. The CDR3 loop is CASSLRGEGQRLNF. The CDR3 DNA sequence: TGTGCCAGCAGTTTACGGGGGGAGGGACAAAGACTGAACTTC.

This clone occurred once. The chain employs TRBV19 and TRBJ1-5; D ambiguous. This CDR3 spans 14 amino acids. Germline V gene data show CDR1 as LNHDA and CDR2 as SQIVND (reference sequence). Trimming stripped 5 bases from V and 9 bases from J, with 17 bases between. The CDR3 here is CASSPLRSHGPQHF. CDR3 bases: TGTGCCAGTAGTCCGCTCAGGTCCCATGGGCCCCAGCATTTT.

The chain has TRBV4-1 and TRBJ2-3, with D unclear. This CDR3 has 15 residues. The V end lost 1 base, the J end lost 0 bases, and 8 bases lay between the germline ends. Germline assignment: CDR1 MGHRA and CDR2 YSYEKL. The CDR3 spells CASSQGQTSTDTQYF. The CDR3 DNA reads as TGCGCCAGCAGCCAAGGGCAGACTAGCACAGATACGCAGTATTTT.

The CDR3 region has the DNA TGTGCCAGCACCACTAGCGGGGGGTTCGTCGGGGAGCTGTTTTTT. This gives the protein CASTTSGGFVGELFF. V is TRBV6-5 and J is TRBJ2-2, with 12 bases aligning to TRBD2. The J segment lost 7 bases and the V segment lost 7 bases, leaving 7 bases of the junction unmatched. The CDR3 extends over 15 amino acids. Germline CDR1 MNHEY, CDR2 SVGAGI.

The rearrangement joins TRBV18 to TRBJ1-1, with 11 positions matching TRBD1. The CDR3 spans 15 residues. Trimming at V came to 6 bases and at J to 0 bases, leaving 3 bases not matched to a gene. Germline CDR1 is KGHSH and CDR2 is LQKENI. The CDR3 spells CASSRTGGLNTEAFF. As DNA, the CDR3 is TGTGCCAGCTCTAGGACAGGGGGCTTGAACACTGAAGCTTTCTTT.

This clone occurred once. The V gene is TRBV7-9, the J gene TRBJ2-7; D is undetermined. The germline gives CDR1 SEHNR, CDR2 FQNEAQ (reference sequence). This CDR3 has 13 residues. V lost 8 bases and J 4 bases, leaving 15 bases between the germline ends. CDR3 region: CASSAGDWYEQYF. In DNA, the CDR3 is TGTGCCAGCTCCGCCGGAGATTGGTACGAGCAGTACTTC.

This chain connects TRBV4-2 to TRBJ2-5; D might be TRBD2 (5 bases). V was cut by 3 bases and J by 3 bases, with 11 bases left in between. Germline V gene sequence: CDR1 LGHNA, CDR2 YNFKEQ. The CDR3 has 14 residues. The CDR3 is CASSQVVGEETQYF. CDR3 in DNA: TGTGCCAGCAGCCAGGTGGTGGGAGAAGAGACCCAGTACTTC.